This TCR beta chain was recorded in a study of low-dose radiotherapy and immunotherapy resistance in tumors (dated by TCRdb to between 2021 and 2024). With regard to the full study: In Cohort 1, each fraction delivered 0.5 Gy every 2 weeks, and the prescribed total PTV dose was 6.5 Gy. Every two weeks, patients got intravenous cyclophosphamide at 200 mg/m2, given one day ahead of each radiation and immunotherapy administration. Patients in Cohort 2 were given 1 Gy per fraction every two weeks, for a total of 13 Gy across 26 weeks. Nivolumab and ipilimumab were both given intravenously, with nivolumab at a 240 mg flat dose every two weeks and ipilimumab at 1 mg/kg every six weeks. The trial did not randomize participants into treatment groups. Eight patients were included in the translational analysis: three from the first dose cohort and the first five from the second dose cohort. Starting on cycle 1 day 1, patients took 300 mg of aspirin by mouth once a day for four cycles.

The donors came from RACIN, which was a single-arm phase I dose-escalation trial that paired nivolumab and ipilimumab with aspirin, low-dose cyclophosphamide and low-dose radiotherapy. Eligible patients had advanced, TIL-negative solid tumors. Superscript III and a set of TRAV- and TRBV-specific primers were used to synthesize first-strand cDNA, so that both TCRalpha and TCRbeta chains were covered. TCRs were amplified with Phusion for 20 PCR cycles, with a constant-region primer paired with the adapter attached to the V primers. Isolated mRNA was amplified with the MessageAmp II aRNA Amplification Kit, using an approximately 15-hour in vitro transcription at 37°C. mRNA for TCR sequencing was isolated with the Dynabeads mRNA DIRECT Purification Kit. Indexed Illumina adapters were added in a second Phusion PCR of around 23 cycles, and the PCR products were purified with AMPure XP beads. Per the authors' processing: Custom Perl scripts pooled TCR sequences encoding the same protein, removed out-of-frame sequences and computed each clonotype's abundance. The analysis excluded TCR sequences that were supported by just one read. Shannon entropy, Gini index, clonality, richness, and the frequency of TCRs shared between repertoires were included as repertoire metrics. The public sequencing data were trimmed at Q25 with fastp and processed into clonotypes with MiXCR by TCRdb, which kept only in-frame beta chains. Each record represents a unique CDR3 protein, reported with the most common genes and DNA among its rows. Here the V and J calls rest on TCRdb's processing, not on the authors' analysis. This sample gives 6,000 to 6,500 distinct CDR3 sequences in total; around 84% of them show up just once. The ten most abundant clones make up 5.9% of the sample.

The germline V gene specifies MGHRA as CDR1 and YSYEKL as CDR2. The CDR3, from cysteine to phenylalanine, totals 13 residues. This entry keeps only the CDR3 DNA: 39 bases, framed from base 1. Between the V and J ends, shortened by 1 base and 8 bases respectively, the junction contains 9 bases. Turning to this clonotype: Its recognized antigen is unknown. Per-base qualities were not stored, and no clone one base away is much larger.

Recombination joined TRBV4-1 with TRBJ2-1; TRBD1 might be the D gene, on 6 matching bases. The sequence came from a human donor with advanced metastatic prostate, ovarian, gallbladder or colorectal cancer (not recorded which). This table probably holds off-target reads from a library built for another chain. The CDR3 in this case is CASSQAGADEQFF. The DNA sequence is as follows: TGCGCCAGCAGCCAAGCAGGGGCCGATGAGCAGTTCTTC.